This T cell receptor beta chain was retrieved from a study of lymphopenia after photon versus proton radiotherapy. Study-level results: Post-nadir diversity loss with photons came from oligoclonal expansion, particularly CD8+ Temra cells. Larger post-nadir TCR diversity loss correlated inversely with survival in deceased patients. Photon-treated patients lost naive T cells and TCR diversity; proton-treated stayed stable.

Germline V gene sequence: CDR1 MNHEY, CDR2 SVGAGI. The CDR3 is 11 residues long. After removal of 8 bases from V and 9 bases from J, the junction contained 6 bases not matched to a gene. A remark on this clone: Its antigen is unidentified.

Measured with immunoSEQ multiplex PCR; TCRdb has only the in-frame clones, and not every one. This table holds tens of thousands of clones, about 89% found once. The sample was peripheral blood, taken from a patient treated with proton-based radiotherapy. The source is a man aged 80 or over with esophageal cancer. This rearrangement joins TRBV6-5 to TRBJ1-1; 7 bases fit TRBD1. The CDR3 loop is CASSRGQKAFF. The CDR3 coding sequence is TGTGCCAGCTCAAGGGGACAGAAAGCTTTCTTT.